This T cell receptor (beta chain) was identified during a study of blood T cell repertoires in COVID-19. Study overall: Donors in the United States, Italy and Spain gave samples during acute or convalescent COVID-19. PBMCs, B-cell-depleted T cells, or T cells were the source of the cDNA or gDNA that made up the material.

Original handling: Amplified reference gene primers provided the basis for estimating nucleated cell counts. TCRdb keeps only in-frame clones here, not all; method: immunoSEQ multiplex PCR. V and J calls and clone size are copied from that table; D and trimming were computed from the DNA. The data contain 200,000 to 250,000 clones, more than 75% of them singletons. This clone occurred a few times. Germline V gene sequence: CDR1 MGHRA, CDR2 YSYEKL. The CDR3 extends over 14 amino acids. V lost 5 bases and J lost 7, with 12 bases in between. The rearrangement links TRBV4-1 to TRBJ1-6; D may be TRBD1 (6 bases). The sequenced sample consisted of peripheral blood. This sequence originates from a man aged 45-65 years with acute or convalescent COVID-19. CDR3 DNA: TGCGCCAGCAGCGGAGGACAGAGGAATTCACCCCTCCACTTT. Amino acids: CASSGGQRNSPLHF.